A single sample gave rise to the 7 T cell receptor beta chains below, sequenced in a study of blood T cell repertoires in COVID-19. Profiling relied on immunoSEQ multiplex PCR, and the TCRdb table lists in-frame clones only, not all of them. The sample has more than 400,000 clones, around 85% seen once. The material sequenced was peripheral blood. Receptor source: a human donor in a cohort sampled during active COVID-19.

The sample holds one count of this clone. CDR3 amino acids: CASSLPSGAKDEQFF. CDR3 coding DNA: TGTGCCAGCAGCTTACCGAGCGGGGCCAAGGATGAGCAGTTCTTC. V usage is TRBV7-2 and J usage is TRBJ2-1; 7 positions agree with TRBD2. The CDR3 covers 15 residues. The ends lost 2 bases at V and 8 bases at J; junction bases unmatched: 9. The germline CDR1 and CDR2 sequences are SGHTA and FQGNSA.

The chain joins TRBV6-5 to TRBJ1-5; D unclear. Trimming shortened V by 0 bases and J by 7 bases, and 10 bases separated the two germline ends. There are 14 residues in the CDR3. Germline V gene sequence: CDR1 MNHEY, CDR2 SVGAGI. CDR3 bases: TGTGCCAGCAGTTACTCTGCCGGAGCACAGCCCCAGCATTTT. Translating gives CASSYSAGAQPQHF.

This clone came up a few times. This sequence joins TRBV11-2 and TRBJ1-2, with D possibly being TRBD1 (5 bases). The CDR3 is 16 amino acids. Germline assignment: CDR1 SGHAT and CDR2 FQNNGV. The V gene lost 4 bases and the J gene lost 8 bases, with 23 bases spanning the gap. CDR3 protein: CASSSGAGVPLLGYTF. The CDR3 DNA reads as TGTGCCAGCAGCTCCGGGGCGGGAGTGCCCCTGCTAGGCTACACCTTC.

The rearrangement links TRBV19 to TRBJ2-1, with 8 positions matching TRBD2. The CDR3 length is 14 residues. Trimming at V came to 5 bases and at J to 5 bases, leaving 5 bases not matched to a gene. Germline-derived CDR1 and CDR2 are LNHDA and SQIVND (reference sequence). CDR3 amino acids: CASSFQRENNEQFF. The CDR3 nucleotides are TGTGCCAGTAGTTTCCAGCGGGAGAACAATGAGCAGTTCTTC.

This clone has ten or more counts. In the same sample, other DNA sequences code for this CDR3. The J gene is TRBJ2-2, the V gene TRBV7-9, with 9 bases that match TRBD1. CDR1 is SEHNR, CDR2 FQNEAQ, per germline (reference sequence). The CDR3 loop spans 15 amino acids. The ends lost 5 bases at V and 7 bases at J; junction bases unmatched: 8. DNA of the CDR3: TGTGCCAGCAGCATACGGACAGGGGTGAACGGGGAGCTGTTTTTT. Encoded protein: CASSIRTGVNGELFF.

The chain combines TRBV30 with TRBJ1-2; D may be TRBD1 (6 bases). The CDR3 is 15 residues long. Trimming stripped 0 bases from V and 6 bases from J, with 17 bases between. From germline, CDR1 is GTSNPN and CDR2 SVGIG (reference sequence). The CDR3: CAWSVSLQGWDGYTF. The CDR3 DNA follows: TGTGCCTGGAGTGTAAGCCTTCAGGGGTGGGATGGCTACACCTTC.

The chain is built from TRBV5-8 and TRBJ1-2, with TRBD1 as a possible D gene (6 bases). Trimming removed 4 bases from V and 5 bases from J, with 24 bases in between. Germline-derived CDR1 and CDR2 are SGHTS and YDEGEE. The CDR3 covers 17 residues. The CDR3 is CASSPRGSLTGLYGYTF. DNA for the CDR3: TGTGCCAGCAGCCCACGAGGCTCATTGACAGGTCTATATGGCTACACCTTC.